This T cell receptor beta chain is drawn from a study of blood T cell repertoires in COVID-19. The recovered donors of Cohort 3 showed two negative PCRs, clearance, or symptom resolution. Some clones are missing from TCRdb's copy, which holds only in-frame ones; the method was immunoSEQ multiplex PCR. The sample holds about 400,000 clones, roughly 84% seen once. CDR1 is SGHTA, CDR2 FQGTGA, per germline. This CDR3 has 13 residues. Trimming shortened V by 2 bases and J by 4 bases, and 8 bases separated the two germline ends. The TCR sequence derives from a woman aged 30 to 39 who had recovered from COVID-19. The specimen was PBMCs or T cells enriched from blood (not recorded which). This chain joins TRBV7-3 and TRBJ1-2, with a possible D match to TRBD1 (5 bases). The CDR3 sequence is CASSLGGGYGYTF. The CDR3 DNA is TGTGCCAGCAGCTTAGGCGGGGGCTATGGCTACACCTTC.